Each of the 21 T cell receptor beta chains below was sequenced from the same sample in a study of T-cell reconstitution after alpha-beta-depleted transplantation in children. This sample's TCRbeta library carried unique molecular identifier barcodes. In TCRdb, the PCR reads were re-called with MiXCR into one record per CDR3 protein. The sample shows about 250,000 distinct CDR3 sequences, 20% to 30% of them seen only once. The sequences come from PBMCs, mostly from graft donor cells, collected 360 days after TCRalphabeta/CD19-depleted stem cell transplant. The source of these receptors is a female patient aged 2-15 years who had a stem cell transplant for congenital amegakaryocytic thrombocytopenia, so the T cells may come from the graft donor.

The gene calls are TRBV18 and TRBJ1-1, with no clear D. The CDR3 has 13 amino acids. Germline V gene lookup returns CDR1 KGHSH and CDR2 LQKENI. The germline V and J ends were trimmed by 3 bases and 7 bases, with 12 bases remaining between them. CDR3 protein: CASSPNPTSEAFF. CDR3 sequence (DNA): TGTGCCAGCTCACCTAACCCCACAAGTGAAGCTTTCTTT.

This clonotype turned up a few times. CDR3 nucleotide sequence: TGCAGTGCTAGAGTCCCCCAGAGCCATGAGCAGTTCTTC. Translating gives CSARVPQSHEQFF. The rearrangement links TRBV20-1 to TRBJ2-1; no clear D gene. Germline V gene data show CDR1 as DFQATT and CDR2 as SNEGSKA (reference sequence). The CDR3 has 13 amino acids. The V end lost 1 base, the J end lost 8 bases, and 12 bases lay between the germline ends.

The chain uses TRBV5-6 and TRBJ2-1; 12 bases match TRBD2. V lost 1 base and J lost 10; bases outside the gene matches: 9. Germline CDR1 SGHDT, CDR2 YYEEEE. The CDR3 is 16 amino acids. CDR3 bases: TGTGCCAGCAGCTTGAACGGGCTAGCGGGGGGGCGAGAGCAGTTCTTC. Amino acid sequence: CASSLNGLAGGREQFF.

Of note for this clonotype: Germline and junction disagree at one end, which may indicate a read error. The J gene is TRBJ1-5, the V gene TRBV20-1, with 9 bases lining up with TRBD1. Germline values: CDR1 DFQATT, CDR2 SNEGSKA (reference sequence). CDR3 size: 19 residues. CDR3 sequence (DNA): TGCAGTGCGAGAGGAATTGGGGACAGGGAAGGGGCCCGCAATCAGCCCCAGCATTTT. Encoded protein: CSARGIGDREGARNQPQHF.

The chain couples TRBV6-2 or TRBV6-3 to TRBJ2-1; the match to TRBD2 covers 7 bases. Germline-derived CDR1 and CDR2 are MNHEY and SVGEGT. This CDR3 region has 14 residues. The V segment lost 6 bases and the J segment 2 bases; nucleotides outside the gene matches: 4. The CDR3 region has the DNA TGTGCCAGCAGGCAGCGGGGAACCTACAATGAGCAGTTCTTC. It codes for CASRQRGTYNEQFF.

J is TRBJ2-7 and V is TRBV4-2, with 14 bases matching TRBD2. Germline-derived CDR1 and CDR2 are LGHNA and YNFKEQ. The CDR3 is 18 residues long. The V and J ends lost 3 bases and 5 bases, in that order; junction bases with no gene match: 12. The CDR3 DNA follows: TGTGCCAGCAGCCAGCACGGGACTAGCGGGAGAGGTCCCGACGAGCAGTACTTC. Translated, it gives CASSQHGTSGRGPDEQYF.

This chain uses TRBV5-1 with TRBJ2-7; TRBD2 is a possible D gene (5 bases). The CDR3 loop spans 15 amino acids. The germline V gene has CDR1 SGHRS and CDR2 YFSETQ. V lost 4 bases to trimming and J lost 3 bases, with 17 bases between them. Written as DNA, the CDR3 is TGCGCCAGCAGCCCACCGGGATCCGCCTACTACGAGCAGTACTTC. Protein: CASSPPGSAYYEQYF.

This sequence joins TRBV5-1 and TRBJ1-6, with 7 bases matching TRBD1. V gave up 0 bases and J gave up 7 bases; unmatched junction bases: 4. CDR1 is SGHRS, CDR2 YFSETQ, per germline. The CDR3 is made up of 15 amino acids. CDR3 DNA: TGCGCCAGCAGCTTGGACAGGGGAAGGAATTCACCCCTCCACTTT. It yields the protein CASSLDRGRNSPLHF. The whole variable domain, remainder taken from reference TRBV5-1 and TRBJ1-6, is KAGVTQTPRYLIKTRGQQVTLSCSPISGHRSVSWYQQTPGQGLQFLFEYFSETQRNKGNFPGRFSGRQFSNSRSEMNVSTLELGDSALYLCASSLDRGRNSPLHFGNGTRLTVT.

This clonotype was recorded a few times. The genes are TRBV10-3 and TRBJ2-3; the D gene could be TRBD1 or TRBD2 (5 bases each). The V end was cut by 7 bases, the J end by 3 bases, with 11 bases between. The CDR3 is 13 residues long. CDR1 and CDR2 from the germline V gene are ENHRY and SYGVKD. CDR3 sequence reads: CAIIDGGTDTQYF. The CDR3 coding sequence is TGTGCCATCATCGATGGGGGAACAGATACGCAGTATTTT.

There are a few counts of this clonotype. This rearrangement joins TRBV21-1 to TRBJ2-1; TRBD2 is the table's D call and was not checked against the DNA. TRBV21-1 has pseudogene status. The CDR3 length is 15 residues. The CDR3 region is CASSSGTSAVNEQFF. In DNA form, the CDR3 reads TGTGCCAGCAGCTCCGGGACTAGCGCAGTCAATGAGCAGTTCTTC.

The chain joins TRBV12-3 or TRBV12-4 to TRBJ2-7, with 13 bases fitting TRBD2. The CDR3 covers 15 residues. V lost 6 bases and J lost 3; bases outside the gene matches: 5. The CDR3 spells CASRARTSGSYEQYF. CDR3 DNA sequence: TGTGCCAGCAGAGCCCGGACTAGCGGGAGCTACGAGCAGTACTTC.

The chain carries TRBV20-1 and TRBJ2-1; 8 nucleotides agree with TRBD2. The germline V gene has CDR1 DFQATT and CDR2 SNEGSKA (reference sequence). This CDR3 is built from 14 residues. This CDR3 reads CRVCGSGSGNEQFF. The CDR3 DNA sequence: TGCAGGGTATGTGGAAGCGGGAGTGGTAATGAGCAGTTCTTC.

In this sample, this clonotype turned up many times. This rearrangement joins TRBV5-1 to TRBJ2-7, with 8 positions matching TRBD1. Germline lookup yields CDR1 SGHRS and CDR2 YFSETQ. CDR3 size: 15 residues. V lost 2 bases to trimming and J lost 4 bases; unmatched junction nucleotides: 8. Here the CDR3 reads CASSFSQGARYEQYF. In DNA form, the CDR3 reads TGCGCCAGCAGCTTTTCTCAGGGGGCGAGGTACGAGCAGTACTTC.

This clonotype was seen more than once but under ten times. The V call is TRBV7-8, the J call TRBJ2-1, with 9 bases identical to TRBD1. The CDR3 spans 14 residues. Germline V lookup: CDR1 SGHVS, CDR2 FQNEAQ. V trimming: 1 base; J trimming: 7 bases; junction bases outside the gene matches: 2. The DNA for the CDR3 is TGTGCCAGCAGCTTAGTTGGGACAGGGAATGAGCAGTTCTTC. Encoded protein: CASSLVGTGNEQFF.

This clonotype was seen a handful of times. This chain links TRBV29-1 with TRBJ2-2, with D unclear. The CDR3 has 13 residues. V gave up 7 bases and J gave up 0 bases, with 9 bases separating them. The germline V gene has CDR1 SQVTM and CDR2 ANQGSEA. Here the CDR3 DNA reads TGCAGCGCATCGGATGCGAACACCGGGGAGCTGTTTTTT. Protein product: CSASDANTGELFF.

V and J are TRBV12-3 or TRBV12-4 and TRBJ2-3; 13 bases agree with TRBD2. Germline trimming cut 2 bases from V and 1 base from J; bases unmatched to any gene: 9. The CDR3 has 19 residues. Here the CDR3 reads CASSLHGLAGESGTDTQYF. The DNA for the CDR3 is TGTGCCAGCAGTTTACACGGACTAGCGGGAGAATCGGGCACAGATACGCAGTATTTT.

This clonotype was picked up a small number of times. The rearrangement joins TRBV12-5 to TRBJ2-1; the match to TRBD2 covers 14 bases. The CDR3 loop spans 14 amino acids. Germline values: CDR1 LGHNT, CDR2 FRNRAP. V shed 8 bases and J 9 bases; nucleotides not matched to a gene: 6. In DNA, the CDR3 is TGTGCTAGTTCGGGACTAGCGGGAGTCAGTGAGCAGTTCTTC. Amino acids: CASSGLAGVSEQFF. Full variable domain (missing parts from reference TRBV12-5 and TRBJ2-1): DARVTQTPRHKVTEMGQEVTMRCQPILGHNTVFWYRQTMMQGLELLAYFRNRAPLDDSGMPKDRFSAEMPDATLATLKIQPSEPRDSAVYFCASSGLAGVSEQFFGPGTRLTVL.

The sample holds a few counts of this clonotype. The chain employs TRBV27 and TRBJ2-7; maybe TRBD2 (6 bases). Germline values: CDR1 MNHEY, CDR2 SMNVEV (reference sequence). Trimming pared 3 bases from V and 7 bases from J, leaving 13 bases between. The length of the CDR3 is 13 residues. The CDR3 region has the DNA TGTGCCAGCAGTTTCATAGCGGAAAGGGAGCAGTACTTC. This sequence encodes CASSFIAEREQYF.

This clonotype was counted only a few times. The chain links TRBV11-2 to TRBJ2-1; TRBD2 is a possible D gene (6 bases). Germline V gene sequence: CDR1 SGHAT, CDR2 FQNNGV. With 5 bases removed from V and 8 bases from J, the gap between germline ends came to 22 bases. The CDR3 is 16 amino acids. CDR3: CASSPGIWGGVDEQFF. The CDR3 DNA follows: TGTGCCAGCAGCCCCGGGATATGGGGCGGGGTGGATGAGCAGTTCTTC.

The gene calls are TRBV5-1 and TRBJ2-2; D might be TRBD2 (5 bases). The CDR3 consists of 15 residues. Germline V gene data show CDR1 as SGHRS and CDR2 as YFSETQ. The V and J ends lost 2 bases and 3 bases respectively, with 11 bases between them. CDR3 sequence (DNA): TGCGCCAGCAGCTTTAGCCCGCGGGACACCGGGGAGCTGTTTTTT. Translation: CASSFSPRDTGELFF.

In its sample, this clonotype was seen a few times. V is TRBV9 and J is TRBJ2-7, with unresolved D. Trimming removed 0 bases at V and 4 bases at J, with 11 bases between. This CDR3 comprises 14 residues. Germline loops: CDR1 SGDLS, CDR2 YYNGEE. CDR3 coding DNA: TGTGCCAGCAGCGTAGAGGACGGCGGATACGAGCAGTACTTC. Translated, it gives CASSVEDGGYEQYF.